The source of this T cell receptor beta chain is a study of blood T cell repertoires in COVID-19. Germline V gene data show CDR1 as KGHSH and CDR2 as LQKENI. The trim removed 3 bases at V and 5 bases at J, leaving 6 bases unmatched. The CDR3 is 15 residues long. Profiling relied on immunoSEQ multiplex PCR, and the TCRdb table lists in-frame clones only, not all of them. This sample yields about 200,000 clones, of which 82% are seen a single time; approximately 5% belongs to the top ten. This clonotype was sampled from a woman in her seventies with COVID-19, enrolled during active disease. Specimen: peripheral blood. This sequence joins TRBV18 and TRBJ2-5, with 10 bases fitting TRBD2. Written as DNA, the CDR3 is TGTGCCAGCTCACCTCAGCTAGCGGGAGCGGAGACCCAGTACTTC. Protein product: CASSPQLAGAETQYF.